This passage covers 21 T cell receptor beta chains from one sample sequenced in a study of early T cells in non-severe SARS-CoV-2 infection. MiXCR, applied by TCRdb to the 5' RACE reads, yields one record per CDR3 protein. The table has tens of thousands of distinct CDR3 sequences, approximately 11% seen once. Sequencing used whole blood, obtained at baseline. These receptors were obtained from an adult who was a healthcare worker with PCR-confirmed SARS-CoV-2 infection or an uninfected control (not recorded which).

This clonotype was observed a handful of times. The rearrangement links TRBV19 to TRBJ2-5; possibly TRBD1 or TRBD2 for D (5 bases each). Trimming shortened V by 6 bases and J by 2 bases, and 7 bases separated the two germline ends. The V gene's germline CDR1 is LNHDA and CDR2 SQIVND (reference sequence). This CDR3 contains 12 residues. The DNA for the CDR3 is TGTGCCAGTAGCTGGGGGCAAGAGACCCAGTACTTC. Encoded protein: CASSWGQETQYF.

This clonotype was found a few times. The V call is TRBV7-6, the J call TRBJ1-4; D is unclear. V was shortened by 3 bases and J by 7 bases, with 18 bases between the two germline ends. CDR3 size: 16 residues. Germline assignment: CDR1 SGHVS and CDR2 FNYEAQ. CDR3: CASSLSVGGRGEKLFF. The CDR3 DNA sequence: TGTGCCAGCAGCTTGAGCGTCGGAGGGCGGGGTGAAAAACTGTTTTTT. Complete variable domain (other parts from reference TRBV7-6 and TRBJ1-4): GAGVSQSPRYKVTKRGQDVALRCDPISGHVSLYWYRQALGQGPEFLTYFNYEAQQDKSGLPNDRFSAERPEGSISTLTIQRTEQRDSAMYRCASSLSVGGRGEKLFFGSGTQLSVL.

At least ten counts were recorded for this clonotype. The rearrangement uses TRBV5-1 and TRBJ1-1; D is uncertain. The CDR3 is 14 residues long. Trimming took 5 bases from V and 8 from J, leaving 19 bases between them. Germline V gene sequence: CDR1 SGHRS, CDR2 YFSETQ. The DNA of the CDR3 is TGCGCCAGCAGTGCCTTGAACGGACCCGCCGAAGCTTTCTTT. Translating gives CASSALNGPAEAFF.

In DNA form, the CDR3 reads TGTGCCAGCAGTTTGAAGGAGGTAAACACTGAAGCTTTCTTT. The encoded protein is CASSLKEVNTEAFF. The chain employs TRBV12-3 or TRBV12-4 and TRBJ1-1; D uncertain. Trimming removed 3 bases from V and 2 bases from J, with 10 bases in between. This CDR3 has 14 residues.

The rearrangement uses TRBV20-1 and TRBJ2-1; D not resolved. This CDR3 contains 15 residues. The V end lost 3 bases, the J end lost 0 bases, and 12 bases lay between the germline ends. Germline-derived CDR1 and CDR2 are DFQATT and SNEGSKA (reference sequence). Written as DNA, the CDR3 is TGCAGTGCTAGCCCAACAAAGAGCTCCTACAATGAGCAGTTCTTC. Translation gives CSASPTKSSYNEQFF.

This clonotype was found many times. This chain uses TRBV29-1 with TRBJ1-2, with D uncertain. CDR1 is SQVTM, CDR2 ANQGSEA, per germline. Trimming took off 3 bases at V and 0 bases at J, with 11 bases between the two ends. This CDR3 comprises 14 residues. The CDR3 region has the DNA TGCAGCGTTGACGGCGGCTCTCCTAACTATGGCTACACCTTC. Amino acids: CSVDGGSPNYGYTF.

In this sample, this clonotype turned up many times. For the CDR3, the DNA is TGTGCCACTTGGACGCCCGAGAACACTGAAGCTTTCTTT. Translating it yields CATWTPENTEAFF. The chain carries TRBV10-3 and TRBJ1-1; D call uncertain. Trimming pared 10 bases from V and 1 base from J, leaving 13 bases between. Germline V lookup: CDR1 ENHRY, CDR2 SYGVKD. The CDR3 extends over 13 amino acids.

This chain connects TRBV29-1 to TRBJ2-5; weak D call: TRBD1 (5 bases). V was cut by 4 bases and J by 5 bases, with 17 bases left in between. From germline, CDR1 is SQVTM and CDR2 ANQGSEA. The CDR3 spans 14 residues. CDR3 DNA sequence: TGCAGCGTTGTTAGGGGTAATGTGGCCGAGACCCAGTACTTC. It codes for CSVVRGNVAETQYF.

The chain couples TRBV6-1 to TRBJ2-6; the D is unclear. The CDR3 consists of 15 residues. Germline loops: CDR1 MNHNS, CDR2 SASEGT. V lost 4 bases and J 3 bases, leaving 10 bases between the germline ends. CDR3 DNA: TGTGCCAGCAGTGGAGACACGTTTGGGGCCAACGTCCTGACTTTC. This codes for CASSGDTFGANVLTF.

This clonotype was observed a handful of times. Here the CDR3 DNA reads TGTGCCAGCAGCCTTCTCCGGACCGGGGAGCTGTTTTTT. Translated, it gives CASSLLRTGELFF. The chain recombines TRBV11-1 with TRBJ2-2; D not resolved. This CDR3 spans 13 amino acids. CDR1 is SGHAT and CDR2 is FQDESV in the germline V gene (reference sequence). Trimming cost V 5 bases and J 5 bases, with 9 bases left between them.

This clonotype was picked up a small number of times. The chain has TRBV20-1 and TRBJ2-7; TRBD2 matches 8 bases. The trim removed 5 bases at V and 6 bases at J, leaving 12 bases unmatched. The CDR3 has 14 residues. Germline V CDR1 and CDR2: DFQATT, SNEGSKA (reference sequence). Here the CDR3 reads CSAPLAGYLGEQYF. As DNA, the CDR3 is TGCAGTGCTCCCTTAGCGGGGTACCTCGGCGAGCAGTACTTC.

The chain is built from TRBV3-1 and TRBJ1-2, with 7 bases that match TRBD1. The junction had 2 bases not matched to a gene; V was cut back by 0 bases and J by 4 bases. Germline V gene lookup returns CDR1 LGHDT and CDR2 YNNKEL (reference sequence). The CDR3 covers 14 residues. The CDR3 nucleotides read TGTGCCAGCAGCCAAGAGGGGACAGTCTATGGCTACACCTTC. Protein: CASSQEGTVYGYTF.

V and J are TRBV12-3 or TRBV12-4 and TRBJ2-5; D is perhaps TRBD1 (5 bases). The CDR3 has 13 amino acids. V was pared by 3 bases and J by 3 bases, with 8 bases between. CDR3 loop: CASSFSGKETQYF. The CDR3 bases are TGTGCCAGCAGTTTCTCAGGGAAAGAGACCCAGTACTTC.

This sequence joins TRBV12-3 or TRBV12-4 and TRBJ1-2; D perhaps matches TRBD1 (6 bases). The CDR3 consists of 14 residues. Trimming stripped 5 bases from V and 7 bases from J, with 17 bases between. CDR3 nucleotides: TGTGCCAGCAGTCCAGCGGGGGGGCGGAGTGGCTACACCTTC. Amino acid sequence: CASSPAGGRSGYTF.

The chain couples TRBV14 to TRBJ2-3, with 10 bases matching TRBD1. The trim removed 5 bases at V and 2 bases at J, leaving 4 bases unmatched. The germline V gene has CDR1 SGHDN and CDR2 FVKESK. This CDR3 is built from 15 residues. Written as DNA, the CDR3 is TGTGCCAGCAGCACCGGGACAGGGGTCACAGATACGCAGTATTTT. The encoded protein is CASSTGTGVTDTQYF. The full variable domain, with the rest looked up from reference TRBV14 and TRBJ2-3, is EAGVTQFPSHSVIEKGQTVTLRCDPISGHDNLYWYRRVMGKEIKFLLHFVKESKQDESGMPNNRFLAERTGGTYSTLKVQPAELEDSGVYFCASSTGTGVTDTQYFGPGTRLTVL.

There are a few counts of this clonotype. The chain is built from TRBV6-2 or TRBV6-3 and TRBJ2-3; D possibly corresponds to TRBD2 (5 bases). This CDR3 contains 14 residues. V was clipped by 0 bases and J by 6 bases, with 10 bases between them. The germline V gene encodes CDR1 MNHEY and CDR2 SVGEGT. CDR3 amino acids: CASSYSRGWDTQYF. The CDR3 DNA follows: TGTGCCAGCAGTTACTCCCGGGGTTGGGATACGCAGTATTTT.

This clonotype was counted at least ten times. The chain's CDR3 is CASSTGLITSNNEQFF. The DNA for the CDR3 is TGTGCCAGTAGTACCGGACTGATTACCTCAAACAATGAGCAGTTCTTC. The J gene is TRBJ2-1, the V gene TRBV19; D might be TRBD2 (5 bases). The CDR3 consists of 16 residues. Trimming stripped 4 bases from V and 5 bases from J, with 18 bases between. From germline, CDR1 is LNHDA and CDR2 SQIVND (reference sequence). Full variable domain (outside the CDR3, taken from reference TRBV19 and TRBJ2-1): DGGITQSPKYLFRKEGQNVTLSCEQNLNHDAMYWYRQDPGQGLRLIYYSQIVNDFQKGDIAEGYSVSREKKESFPLTVTSAQKNPTAFYLCASSTGLITSNNEQFFGPGTRLTVL.

DNA of the CDR3: TGTGCCAGCACCTCGACCCGAGGCACTGAAGCTTTCTTT. Amino acids: CASTSTRGTEAFF. The J gene is TRBJ1-1, the V gene TRBV14, with unresolved D. Germline loops: CDR1 SGHDN, CDR2 FVKESK. The length of the CDR3 is 13 residues. V shed 7 bases and J shed 4 bases, with 13 bases lying between them.

The chain is built from TRBV6-5 and TRBJ1-6; 9 nucleotides line up with TRBD1. CDR1 and CDR2 (germline): MNHEY, SVGAGI. J was trimmed by 0 bases and V by 0 bases; bases with no gene match: 9. This CDR3 is 20 amino acids long. DNA of the CDR3: TGTGCCAGCAGTTACTCGACGGGACAGGGCCAGAGCTCCTATAATTCACCCCTCCACTTT. Its translation: CASSYSTGQGQSSYNSPLHF.

The V call is TRBV5-5, the J call TRBJ2-1, with D hard to call. The ends were cut back, 0 bases at V and 5 bases at J, with 6 bases in the middle. This CDR3 is built from 13 residues. Germline CDR1 is SGHKS and CDR2 is YYEKEE (reference sequence). In DNA form, the CDR3 reads TGTGCCAGCAGCTTGGACGCAGACAATGAGCAGTTCTTC. Its protein is CASSLDADNEQFF.

This clonotype occurred a few times. This chain joins TRBV21-1 and TRBJ2-1; the table's D call TRBD1 went unverified against the DNA. TRBV21-1 is noted as a pseudogene. CDR3 size: 17 residues. CDR3 bases: TGTGCCAGCAGCAAAGTACGGTCCCCGAGCTCCTACAATGAGCAGTTCTTC. It codes for CASSKVRSPSSYNEQFF.